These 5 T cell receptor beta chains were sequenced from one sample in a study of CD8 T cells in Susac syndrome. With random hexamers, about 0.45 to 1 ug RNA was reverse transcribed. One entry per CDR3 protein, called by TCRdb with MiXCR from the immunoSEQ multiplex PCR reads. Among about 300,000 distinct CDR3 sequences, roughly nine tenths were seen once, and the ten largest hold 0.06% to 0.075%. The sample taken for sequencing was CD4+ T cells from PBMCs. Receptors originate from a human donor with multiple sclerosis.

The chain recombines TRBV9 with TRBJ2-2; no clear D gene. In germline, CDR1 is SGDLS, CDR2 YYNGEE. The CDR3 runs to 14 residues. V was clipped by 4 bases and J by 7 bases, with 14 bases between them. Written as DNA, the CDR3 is TGTGCCAGCAGCCTCCGTAGTGGGTACGGGGAGCTGTTTTTT. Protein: CASSLRSGYGELFF.

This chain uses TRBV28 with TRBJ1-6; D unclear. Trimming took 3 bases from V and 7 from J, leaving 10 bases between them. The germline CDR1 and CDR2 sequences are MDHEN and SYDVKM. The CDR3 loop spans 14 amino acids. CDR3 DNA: TGTGCCAGCAGTTTGGAACAGTTGAATTCACCCCTCCACTTT. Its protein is CASSLEQLNSPLHF.

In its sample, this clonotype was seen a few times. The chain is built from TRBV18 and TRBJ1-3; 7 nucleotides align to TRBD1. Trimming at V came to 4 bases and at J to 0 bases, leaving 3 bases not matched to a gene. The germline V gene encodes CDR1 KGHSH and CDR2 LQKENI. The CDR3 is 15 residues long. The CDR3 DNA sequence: TGTGCCAGCTCACTCGACAGGGCCTCTGGAAACACCATATATTTT. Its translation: CASSLDRASGNTIYF.

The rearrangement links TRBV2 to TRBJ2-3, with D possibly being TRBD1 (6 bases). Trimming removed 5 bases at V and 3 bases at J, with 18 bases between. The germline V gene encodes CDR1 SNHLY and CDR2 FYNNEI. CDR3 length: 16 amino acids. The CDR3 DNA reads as TGTGCCAGCAGTCGGGACACAACTATAGGGACAGATACGCAGTATTTT. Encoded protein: CASSRDTTIGTDTQYF.

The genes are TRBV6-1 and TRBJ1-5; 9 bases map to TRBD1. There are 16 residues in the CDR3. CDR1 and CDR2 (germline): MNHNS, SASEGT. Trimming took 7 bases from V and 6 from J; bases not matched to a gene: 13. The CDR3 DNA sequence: TGTGCCAGCAATACTAATGGACAGGGGCAGGGTCAGCCCCAGCATTTT. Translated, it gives CASNTNGQGQGQPQHF.